One T cell receptor (beta chain) is described in this entry. This clone was observed once. Its antigen specificity is not known. The record has no base qualities; no much larger clone is one base away. Collaborating institutions collected whole blood in K2EDTA tubes following their own protocols. For TCRbeta analysis, collaborator samples were shipped as frozen whole blood, as isolated PBMCs, or as DNA extracted from either sample type. This record belongs to a study of blood T cell repertoires in COVID-19 (dated by TCRdb to between 2020 and 2021). For the study in its entirety: Samples covering the acute and convalescent phases of COVID-19 were provided by collaborators in the United States, Italy and Spain. The material from the prospective study consisted of cDNA or gDNA derived from T cells, B-cell-depleted T cells, or PBMCs. Subjects who had been exposed to COVID-19, were actively infected with it, or had recovered from it provided the deeply sampled blood TCRbeta repertoires that made up the dataset. The repertoires were released in a freely available public database intended as a resource for research on the immune response to SARS-CoV-2. The samples were drawn from the first 160 participants of the ongoing ImmuneRACE study and from more than 1,000 subjects provided by 6 global collaborators. A de-identified subject ID, COVID-19 status, age in years and sex were almost always included in the sample metadata. HLA class I and class II types, where available, came from metadata supplied by the sample provider rather than from assay-based typing. What the work shows at the level of the full study, not this receptor alone: Clinical and demographic metadata were provided uncurated, with the amount varying by source and participant.

Counted from cysteine to phenylalanine, this CDR3 has 15 amino acids. The retained sequence is limited to the CDR3, 45 bases, with the frame set at the first base. CDR1 and CDR2 were assigned from the germline V gene as SGHRS and YFSETQ. V sheds 0 bases and J sheds 6 bases, leaving 12 bases between their ends. TCRbeta CDR3 regions were amplified from genomic DNA by means of the immunoSEQ Assay, a bias-controlled multiplex PCR. In the authors' own workflow: Nucleated cell counts per sample were estimated from amplification of reference gene primers within the assay. To quantify the absolute abundance of each unique TCRbeta CDR3 rearrangement, sequence reads were collapsed and filtered. Productive Simpson clonality was computed per sample as the square root of Simpson's diversity index over productive rearrangements. Not all clones reach the TCRdb copy of this immuneACCESS table, which keeps in-frame sequences only. Checked studies attribute under half of the gap to unresolved V genes and leave the rest unexplained. That table furnishes V, J and clone size, whereas the DNA furnished D and trimming. This sample has about 39,000 clones in its table, and around 87% of those were observed once. The top ten hold around 20% of the sample.

Sequencing input: peripheral blood. The chain employs TRBV5-1 and TRBJ2-2; the D gene is perhaps TRBD2, on 7 matching bases. The receptor was isolated from a man between 60 and 75 years old with acute or convalescent COVID-19. The CDR3 amino acid sequence is: CASSLAGGGPGELFF. The DNA sequence is given as TGCGCCAGCAGCTTGGCGGGGGGCGGTCCCGGGGAGCTGTTTTTT.